Presented here are 25 T cell receptor beta chains from one specimen sequenced in a study of stem cell transplantation in POMP-related autoinflammatory disease. Study-level results: Across all analyzed T-cell subsets, patients with PRAID tended toward reduced diversity and increased clonality. Fewer unique TRB V-J gene pairings were identified in patients with PRAID.

Measured with immunoSEQ multiplex PCR; TCRdb has only the in-frame clones, and not every one. The table lists some 9,200 clones, roughly 92% of them singletons. These receptors lack a known antigen. The starting material was CD8+ T cells from PBMCs, obtained before stem cell transplantation. The receptors stem from a human donor with POMP-related autoinflammation and immune dysregulation (PRAID).

The table lists this clone with a few counts. V is TRBV7-2 and J is TRBJ1-2; 10 bases line up with TRBD1. The CDR3 sequence is 16 residues long. Trimming took 1 base from V and 5 from J; bases not matched to a gene: 7. From germline, CDR1 is SGHTA and CDR2 FQGNSA. This chain's CDR3 is CASSLGQGAALYGYTF. In nucleotides, the CDR3 is TGTGCCAGCAGCTTAGGACAGGGGGCAGCTCTGTATGGCTACACCTTC.

The count of this clone is one. V usage is TRBV7-6 and J usage is TRBJ2-7; TRBD1 aligns across 9 bases. Trimming took 5 bases from V and 2 from J; bases not matched to a gene: 4. This CDR3 region has 14 residues. Germline CDR1 and CDR2: SGHVS and FNYEAQ. The CDR3 protein is CASSAGTGPYEQYF. The CDR3 coding sequence is TGTGCCAGCAGCGCCGGGACAGGGCCCTACGAGCAGTACTTC.

The chain recombines TRBV5-6 with TRBJ2-7, with 9 bases lining up with TRBD1. After removal of 0 bases from V and 3 bases from J, the junction contained 13 bases not matched to a gene. The CDR3 is made up of 18 amino acids. In germline, CDR1 is SGHDT, CDR2 YYEEEE. CDR3 bases: TGTGCCAGCAGCTTGGAGGCGGTGACAGGGGGGATACTCTACGAGCAGTACTTC. This gives the protein CASSLEAVTGGILYEQYF.

V gene TRBV27 combines with J gene TRBJ2-1, with 11 nucleotides matching TRBD2. This CDR3 contains 15 residues. Germline V lookup: CDR1 MNHEY, CDR2 SMNVEV (reference sequence). V was clipped by 5 bases and J by 3 bases; unmatched bases: 3. CDR3 sequence (DNA): TGTGCCAGCAGTCCCCTAGCGGGAGGCTACAATGAGCAGTTCTTC. This sequence encodes CASSPLAGGYNEQFF.

The CDR3 DNA sequence: TGTGCCAGCAGTTACGGACAGACCGAGCAGTACTTC. Its translation: CASSYGQTEQYF. This chain uses TRBV28 with TRBJ2-7, with TRBD1 as a possible D gene (6 bases). Germline lookup yields CDR1 MDHEN and CDR2 SYDVKM. The CDR3 loop spans 12 amino acids. V was clipped by 4 bases and J by 6 bases, with 10 bases between them.

The chain is built from TRBV7-9 and TRBJ1-2; D is unclear. CDR1 SEHNR and CDR2 FQNEAQ come from the germline V gene (reference sequence). The CDR3 sequence is 12 residues long. The germline V and J ends were trimmed by 1 base and 4 bases, with 4 bases remaining between them. CDR3 nucleotides: TGTGCCAGCAGCTTAGACAGCTATGGCTACACCTTC. Its protein is CASSLDSYGYTF. Filled out from reference TRBV7-9 and TRBJ1-2, the complete variable domain reads DTGVSQNPRHKITKRGQNVTFRCDPISEHNRLYWYRQTLGQGPEFLTYFQNEAQLEKSRLLSDRFSAERPKGSFSTLEIQRTEQGDSAMYLCASSLDSYGYTFGSGTRLTVV.

The J gene is TRBJ1-1, the V gene TRBV6-5; 7 bases fit TRBD1. V shed 3 bases, J shed 7 bases, and the junction held 2 bases outside the gene matches. Germline lookup yields CDR1 MNHEY and CDR2 SVGAGI. CDR3 size: 12 residues. CDR3 protein: CASSYAGGEAFF. The CDR3 DNA follows: TGTGCCAGCAGTTATGCAGGGGGTGAAGCTTTCTTT.

This rearrangement joins TRBV9 to TRBJ2-3; 7 bases fit TRBD1. V was pared by 2 bases and J by 7 bases, with 7 bases of the junction left unmatched. The CDR3 is 14 residues long. CDR1 is SGDLS and CDR2 is YYNGEE in the germline V gene. The CDR3 reads CASSVDRLGNTQYF. CDR3 nucleotides: TGTGCCAGCAGCGTGGACAGGTTGGGAAATACGCAGTATTTT.

J is TRBJ1-5 and V is TRBV6-5; D gene unclear. This CDR3 spans 15 amino acids. Germline lookup yields CDR1 MNHEY and CDR2 SVGAGI. Trimming pared 10 bases from V and 2 bases from J, leaving 18 bases between. CDR3 sequence (DNA): TGTGCCACCTCAGGTGGTCTTATAGGCAATCAGCCCCAGCATTTT. It codes for CATSGGLIGNQPQHF.

The V call is TRBV9, the J call TRBJ1-2; 12 positions match TRBD1. Trimming cost V 0 bases and J 7 bases; bases outside gene matches: 7. CDR3 length: 16 residues. CDR1 and CDR2 from the germline V gene are SGDLS and YYNGEE. The CDR3 bases are TGTGCCAGCAGCGTAGAAGGGACAGGGGGCGCGTTTGGCTACACCTTC. This encodes CASSVEGTGGAFGYTF.

The CDR3 is CASSLFTGRPYEQYF. The CDR3 bases are TGTGCCAGCAGCTTGTTCACAGGGAGGCCCTACGAGCAGTACTTC. The genes are TRBV5-6 and TRBJ2-7; the D gene could be TRBD1 or TRBD2 (6 bases each). This CDR3 contains 15 residues. Germline V gene data show CDR1 as SGHDT and CDR2 as YYEEEE. V was shortened by 1 base and J by 2 bases, with 13 bases between the two germline ends.

The chain employs TRBV10-2 and TRBJ1-5; D remains ambiguous. V lost 3 bases and J 3 bases, leaving 12 bases between the germline ends. CDR3 length: 15 residues. CDR1 is WSHSY, CDR2 SAAADI, per germline. Here the CDR3 DNA reads TGCGCCAGCAGTGATGGCAGCGACTCCAATCAGCCCCAGCATTTT. This codes for CASSDGSDSNQPQHF.

The chain has TRBV4-1 and TRBJ1-3; 7 bases are a match to TRBD1. The length of the CDR3 is 15 residues. Germline V CDR1 and CDR2: MGHRA, YSYEKL. V dropped 0 bases and J dropped 2; count of bases not matched to a gene: 1. The CDR3 DNA follows: TGCGCCAGCAGCCAAGATCAGGGGGCTGGAAACACCATATATTTT. The encoded protein is CASSQDQGAGNTIYF.

This sequence joins TRBV19 and TRBJ1-5; no firm D call. Germline V lookup: CDR1 LNHDA, CDR2 SQIVND (reference sequence). V lost 5 bases and J lost 0, with 14 bases in between. This CDR3 is built from 16 residues. This CDR3 is CASSHSGVYSNQPQHF. In DNA form, the CDR3 reads TGTGCCAGTAGTCATTCTGGGGTGTATAGCAATCAGCCCCAGCATTTT.

The chain combines TRBV28 with TRBJ2-1; D is unclear. V lost 5 bases and J lost 2, with 10 bases in between. The CDR3 covers 14 residues. The germline CDR1 and CDR2 sequences are MDHEN and SYDVKM. In DNA form, the CDR3 reads TGTGCCAGCAGTCTCTCCGCCCCCTACAATGAGCAGTTCTTC. Its translation is CASSLSAPYNEQFF.

The CDR3: CASSEAMLGMNTEAFF. CDR3 nucleotides: TGTGCCAGCAGTGAAGCGATGTTAGGGATGAACACTGAAGCTTTCTTT. The V and J genes are TRBV2 and TRBJ1-1; D is undetermined. The CDR3 runs to 16 residues. V lost 0 bases to trimming and J lost 0 bases, with 11 bases between them. CDR1 is SNHLY and CDR2 is FYNNEI in the germline V gene.

This clone was seen only once. The rearrangement links TRBV9 to TRBJ2-1, with 8 bases that match TRBD1. The V gene's germline CDR1 is SGDLS and CDR2 YYNGEE. The CDR3 is made up of 15 amino acids. The trim removed 2 bases at V and 6 bases at J, leaving 7 bases unmatched. DNA of the CDR3: TGTGCCAGCAGCGTGACCGGGACAGGATCCAATGAGCAGTTCTTC. Amino acid sequence: CASSVTGTGSNEQFF.

The genes are TRBV13 and TRBJ2-3; 11 bases are shared with TRBD2. CDR3 length: 16 residues. Germline V gene lookup returns CDR1 PRHDT and CDR2 FYEKMQ (reference sequence). V gave up 5 bases and J gave up 8 bases; unmatched junction bases: 12. CDR3 sequence reads: CASSRMTSGDTGTQYF. The CDR3 region has the DNA TGTGCCAGCAGCCGCATGACTAGCGGGGATACGGGTACGCAGTATTTT.

This clone was observed a few times. This chain uses TRBV4-1 with TRBJ2-7; no clear D gene. CDR3 length: 16 amino acids. Germline V gene sequence: CDR1 MGHRA, CDR2 YSYEKL. V lost 0 bases, J lost 4 bases, and 16 bases lay in between. The CDR3 sequence is CASSQDQAAKWYEQYF. For the CDR3, the DNA is TGCGCCAGCAGCCAAGATCAGGCAGCGAAGTGGTACGAGCAGTACTTC.

The chain is built from TRBV6-5 and TRBJ2-1; D is perhaps TRBD2 (6 bases). Germline assignment: CDR1 MNHEY and CDR2 SVGAGI. The CDR3 has 16 residues. Trimming cost V 6 bases and J 0 bases, with 15 bases left between them. In DNA, the CDR3 is TGTGCCAGCAGCTACAGAGAGGGAGGCTCCTACAATGAGCAGTTCTTC. Protein: CASSYREGGSYNEQFF.

This chain joins TRBV7-9 and TRBJ1-4; D is perhaps TRBD1 (5 bases). Trimming took 5 bases from V and 0 from J, leaving 13 bases between them. This CDR3 is 16 amino acids long. Germline lookup yields CDR1 SEHNR and CDR2 FQNEAQ (reference sequence). The CDR3 sequence: CASSLPGKATNEKLFF. The CDR3 nucleotides read TGTGCCAGCAGCCTTCCAGGGAAGGCAACTAATGAAAAACTGTTTTTT.

The chain combines TRBV7-3 with TRBJ2-1; D uncertain. Trimming removed 5 bases from V and 0 bases from J, with 14 bases in between. Germline V gene data show CDR1 as SGHTA and CDR2 as FQGTGA. The CDR3 sequence is 16 residues long. CDR3 in DNA: TGTGCCAGCAGCCAGGATCTTACCAGCTCCTACAATGAGCAGTTCTTC. Protein product: CASSQDLTSSYNEQFF. The full variable domain, in which reference TRBV7-3 and TRBJ2-1 provide the parts outside the CDR3, is GAGVSQTPSNKVTEKGKYVELRCDPISGHTALYWYRQSLGQGPEFLIYFQGTGAADDSGLPNDRFFAVRPEGSVSTLKIQRTERGDSAVYLCASSQDLTSSYNEQFFGPGTRLTVL.

The chain is built from TRBV7-5 and TRBJ2-5; the table assigns TRBD2, which was not confirmed against the DNA. TRBV7-5 is described as a pseudogene. This CDR3 contains 13 residues. The CDR3 nucleotides are TGTGCCAGCAGCTTAGCGGAGGAAGAGACCCAGTACTTC. This codes for CASSLAEEETQYF.

V gene TRBV5-4 combines with J gene TRBJ1-1; D uncertain. V was shortened by 4 bases and J by 0 bases, with 16 bases between the two germline ends. This CDR3 region has 16 residues. Per germline, CDR1 SGHNT and CDR2 YYREEE (reference sequence). CDR3 bases: TGTGCCAGCAGCCAAGATTACGGGGTCCTGAACACTGAAGCTTTCTTT. Protein: CASSQDYGVLNTEAFF.

The chain recombines TRBV7-9 with TRBJ1-1; weak D call: TRBD1 (5 bases). Germline V lookup: CDR1 SEHNR, CDR2 FQNEAQ (reference sequence). The CDR3 consists of 15 residues. The V end lost 4 bases, the J end lost 3 bases, and 15 bases lay between the germline ends. The CDR3 DNA is TGTGCCAGCAGCTCTACCCGGGACTCCCACACTGAAGCTTTCTTT. Translated, it gives CASSSTRDSHTEAFF.